These T cell receptor beta chains were read from a single sample in a study of shared clonotypes between healthy human individuals. Clones were sequenced by immunoSEQ multiplex PCR, and TCRdb holds only the in-frame ones, with some missing. The table lists around 2,000,000 clones, about 94% of them singletons, with 1.2% in the top ten. The sequenced material came from naive CD8+ T cells sorted from blood. The source is a man younger than 30 in good health. The CDR3 runs from the conserved cysteine through the conserved F or W. A D gene is named only where the DNA matches it firmly. Clone size is not always given. Where it is, it says once, few, many or a class for expanded clones.

size | D | J | V | DNA | CDR3
- | - | TRBJ2-7 | TRBV9 | TGTGCCAGCAGCGTGGCCGGGGACTACGAGCAGTACTTC | CASSVAGDYEQYF
once | - | TRBJ2-3 | TRBV5-6 | TGTGCCAGCAGCTTGGCAGTTGACACCATGACGCAGTATTTT | CASSLAVDTMTQYF
- | - | TRBJ1-5 | TRBV4-3 | TGCGCCAGCAGCCAAGATAGTTCTCAGCCCCAGCATTTT | CASSQDSSQPQHF
- | TRBD1 | TRBJ1-1 | TRBV5-4 | TGTGCCAGCAGCACCTTCGGGCAGGGGGTCTTCATGAACACTGAAGCTTTCTTT | CASSTFGQGVFMNTEAFF
once | TRBD2 | TRBJ2-5 | TRBV5-6 | TGTGCCAGCAGCTTCGCGGGAGCACACCTCCAAGAGACCCAGTACTTC | CASSFAGAHLQETQYF
- | - | TRBJ2-7 | TRBV30 | TGTGCCTGGAGATCAGAGGGCTACGAGCAGTACTTC | CAWRSEGYEQYF
- | - | TRBJ1-6 | TRBV15 | TGTGCCACCGGGGACAATAATTCACCCCTCCACTTT | CATGDNNSPLHF
- | TRBD1 | TRBJ2-2 | TRBV2 | TGTGCCAGCATGCTCGGGACAGCCAACACCGGGGAGCTGTTTTTT | CASMLGTANTGELFF
- | TRBD1 | TRBJ2-7 | TRBV5-1 | TGCGCCAGCAGCTCTGGACAGGGGGCGCGGGAGCAGTACTTC | CASSSGQGAREQYF
- | TRBD2 | TRBJ2-7 | TRBV27 | TGTGCCAGCAGTCCGGGACTAGCGGACTACGAGCAGTACTTC | CASSPGLADYEQYF
- | - | TRBJ2-2 | TRBV6-5 | TGTGCCAGCAGTTACTCGGGCGGCTCGAACACCGGGGAGCTGTTTTTT | CASSYSGGSNTGELFF
- | TRBD1 | TRBJ1-2 | TRBV27 | TGTGCCAGCAGTATGACCGGGACAGGGAAAGGCTACACCTTC | CASSMTGTGKGYTF
- | - | TRBJ2-7 | TRBV5-1 | TGCGCCAGCAGATTGGGCCCAACAGGGACCTACGAGCAGTACTTC | CASRLGPTGTYEQYF
- | TRBD1 | TRBJ1-1 | TRBV28 | TGTGCCAGCAGTTTCAGGGGGGGCCCTGAAGCTTTCTTT | CASSFRGGPEAFF
- | - | TRBJ1-6 | TRBV7-9 | TGTGCCAGCAAGGCGACAGATAATTCACCCCTCCACTTT | CASKATDNSPLHF
- | - | TRBJ2-2 | TRBV4-1 | TGCGCCAGCAGCCACGTTTACAGCTCAACCGGGGAGCTGTTTTTT | CASSHVYSSTGELFF
- | - | TRBJ2-1 | TRBV9 | TGTGCCAGCAGCGTAGTGGGGGCCAGCCACAATGAGCAGTTCTTC | CASSVVGASHNEQFF
- | - | TRBJ1-4 | TRBV4-1 | TGCGCCAGCAGCCCGATAGAGGGGTGGGAAAAACTGTTTTTT | CASSPIEGWEKLFF
- | TRBD1 | TRBJ2-7 | TRBV11-2 | TGTGCCAGCGGTAGGAAGAGGGACAGGGATACCTACGAGCAGTACTTC | CASGRKRDRDTYEQYF
- | - | TRBJ2-6 | TRBV9 | TGTGCCAGCAGCGTAAGCCAGGCCGATTACTCTGGGGCCAACGTCCTGACTTTC | CASSVSQADYSGANVLTF
- | TRBD2 | TRBJ2-5 | TRBV7-9 | TGTGCCAGCAGCTTAGTTAGCGGGATTGGGGAGACCCAGTACTTC | CASSLVSGIGETQYF
- | TRBD2 | TRBJ2-3 | TRBV13 | TGTGCCAGCAGCACACGCGGGGGGAGCACAGATACGCAGTATTTT | CASSTRGGSTDTQYF
- | - | TRBJ2-6 | TRBV7-9 | TGTGCCAGCGATTCTCAGGGTAGTGGGGCCAACGTCCTGACTTTC | CASDSQGSGANVLTF
once | - | TRBJ2-4 | TRBV5-6 | TGTGCCAGCACCCTCTTCGGGGAAAACATTCAGTACTTC | CASTLFGENIQYF
- | - | TRBJ2-7 | TRBV2 | TGTGCCAAGGGGGATTTACACTCCTACGAGCAGTACTTC | CAKGDLHSYEQYF
- | - | TRBJ2-7 | TRBV28 | TGTGCCAGCAGCCCACACTCAACCTACGAGCAGTACTTC | CASSPHSTYEQYF
- | TRBD1 | TRBJ2-5 | TRBV15 | TGTGCCACCAGCGGAGGACAGGGTCAAGAGACCCAGTACTTC | CATSGGQGQETQYF
- | - | TRBJ2-7 | TRBV6-5 | TGTGCCAGCAGTTACGCGAACGCCCACAGGGACGAGCAGTACTTC | CASSYANAHRDEQYF
- | - | TRBJ1-6 | TRBV25-1 | TGTGCCAGCAGTGAAATACAGGGAAAGGAAAGGTGTAATTCACCCCTCCACTTT | CASSEIQGKERCNSPLHF
- | - | TRBJ2-1 | TRBV30 | TGTGCCTGGGATGACGGTGTAGACAATGAGCAGTTCTTC | CAWDDGVDNEQFF
once | - | TRBJ2-1 | TRBV29-1 | TGCAGCGTTGAAGATCCTGAAAGCTACAATGAGCAGTTCTTC | CSVEDPESYNEQFF
- | - | TRBJ1-2 | TRBV27 | TGTGCCAGCAGTTTAATACGGGGGGCTGGTAATGGCTACACCTTC | CASSLIRGAGNGYTF
- | TRBD2 | TRBJ2-1 | TRBV14 | TGTGCCAGCAGCCTCGGTAGCGGGAGGGCCGGTAATGAGCAGTTCTTC | CASSLGSGRAGNEQFF
- | - | TRBJ2-7 | TRBV10-3 | TGTGCCATCAGTGAGGAAGGCTTACCCTCCTACGAGCAGTACTTC | CAISEEGLPSYEQYF
- | TRBD1 | TRBJ1-1 | TRBV10-3 | TGTGCCATCAGTGACCTCCCCCCGGGACAGGGATACTCTATTGAAGCTTTCTTT | CAISDLPPGQGYSIEAFF
- | - | TRBJ2-1 | TRBV27 | TGTGCCAGCAGGGGGTCCTACAATGAGCAGTTCTTC | CASRGSYNEQFF
- | - | TRBJ1-1 | TRBV6-6 | TGTGCCAGCAGTACCGGACCGGAGAGGGACACTGAAGCTTTCTTT | CASSTGPERDTEAFF
- | TRBD2 | TRBJ2-7 | TRBV15 | TGTGCCACCAGCGGGACTAGCGGGAGTTCCGAGCAGTACTTC | CATSGTSGSSEQYF
- | - | TRBJ1-1 | TRBV27 | TGTGCCAGCAGTCCCGGAATACTTTCGGAAGCTTTCTTT | CASSPGILSEAFF
- | TRBD2 | TRBJ2-7 | TRBV6-5 | TGTGCCAGCAGTTACTTCGGGACTAGCGAGACCTACGAGCAGTACTTC | CASSYFGTSETYEQYF
- | - | TRBJ1-1 | TRBV6-6 | TGTGCCAGCAGTTACCCCACGGACAGTATGAACACTGAAGCTTTCTTT | CASSYPTDSMNTEAFF
- | - | TRBJ1-5 | TRBV28 | TGTGCCAGCAGTTTAAAACCCCCCAGGGCCGGCAATCAGCCCCAGCATTTT | CASSLKPPRAGNQPQHF